The following is a TCR beta chain sequence with its context. V lost 5 bases and J 8 bases, leaving 19 bases between the germline ends. Germline V lookup: CDR1 SEHNR, CDR2 FQNEAQ (reference sequence). The CDR3 runs to 15 residues. This sample was included in a study of blood T cell repertoires in COVID-19. Across the study: Some COVID-19 samples were acute and others convalescent; all came from the United States, Italy and Spain. In each case, the material was cDNA or gDNA derived from T cells, B-cell-depleted T cells, or PBMCs.

As handled by the study authors: Researchers report that nucleated cell counts were estimated from reference gene primer amplification. Some clones are missing from TCRdb's copy, which holds only in-frame ones; the method was immunoSEQ multiplex PCR. That table supplies the V and J calls and clone size; D and trimming were determined from the DNA. This sample has some 240,000 clones; about 83% occur once, and the top ten carry more than 1.5%. V usage is TRBV7-9 and J usage is TRBJ2-1, with D perhaps matching TRBD1 (6 bases). The TCR sequence derives from a woman between 40 and 55 years old who had recovered from COVID-19. The sequenced material came from peripheral blood. CDR3 residues: CASSPYRAPDDEQFF. DNA for the CDR3: TGTGCCAGCAGCCCGTACAGGGCCCCTGACGATGAGCAGTTCTTC.